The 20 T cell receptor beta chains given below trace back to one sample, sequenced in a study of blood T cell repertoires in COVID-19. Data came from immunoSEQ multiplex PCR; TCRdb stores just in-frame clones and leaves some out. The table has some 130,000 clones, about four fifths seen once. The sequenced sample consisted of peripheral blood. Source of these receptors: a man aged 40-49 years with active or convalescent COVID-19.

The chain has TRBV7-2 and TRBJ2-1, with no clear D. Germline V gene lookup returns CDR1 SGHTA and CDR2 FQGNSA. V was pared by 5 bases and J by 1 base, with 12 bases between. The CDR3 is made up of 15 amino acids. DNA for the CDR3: TGTGCCAGCAGCCGTTTTACAGAATCCTACAATGAGCAGTTCTTC. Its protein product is CASSRFTESYNEQFF.

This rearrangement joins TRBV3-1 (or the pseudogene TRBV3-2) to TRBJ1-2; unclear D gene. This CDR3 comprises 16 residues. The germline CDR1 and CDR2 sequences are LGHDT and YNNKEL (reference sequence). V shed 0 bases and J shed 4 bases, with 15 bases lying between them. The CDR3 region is CASSQDVRGKTYGYTF. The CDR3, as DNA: TGTGCCAGCAGCCAAGATGTGAGAGGGAAAACCTATGGCTACACCTTC.

The CDR3 spells CASSPEQGIMRGYTF. The CDR3 coding sequence is TGTGCCAGCTCACCCGAACAGGGGATAATGCGTGGCTACACCTTC. This rearrangement joins TRBV18 to TRBJ1-2, with TRBD1 matching 7 bases. This CDR3 region has 15 residues. Germline V gives CDR1 KGHSH, CDR2 LQKENI. V dropped 3 bases and J dropped 7; count of bases not matched to a gene: 11.

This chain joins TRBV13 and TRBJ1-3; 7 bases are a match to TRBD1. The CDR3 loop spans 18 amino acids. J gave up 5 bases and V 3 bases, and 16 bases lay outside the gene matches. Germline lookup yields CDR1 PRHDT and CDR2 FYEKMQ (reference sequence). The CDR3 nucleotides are TGTGCCAGCAGCTTCCTCGTTACAGGGGCACAAGGTAGAAACACCATATATTTT. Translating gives CASSFLVTGAQGRNTIYF.

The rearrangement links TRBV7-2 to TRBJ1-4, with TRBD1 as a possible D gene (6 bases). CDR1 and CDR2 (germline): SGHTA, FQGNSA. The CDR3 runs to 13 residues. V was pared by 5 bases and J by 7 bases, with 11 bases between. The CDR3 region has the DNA TGTGCCAGCAGCCCGAGACAGGCTGAAAAACTGTTTTTT. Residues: CASSPRQAEKLFF.

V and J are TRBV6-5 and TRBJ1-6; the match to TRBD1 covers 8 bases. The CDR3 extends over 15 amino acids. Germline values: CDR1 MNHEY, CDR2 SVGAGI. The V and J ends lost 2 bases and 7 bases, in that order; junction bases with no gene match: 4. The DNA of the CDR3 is TGTGCCAGCAGTTACCGGGACAGGTCAAATTCACCCCTCCACTTT. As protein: CASSYRDRSNSPLHF.

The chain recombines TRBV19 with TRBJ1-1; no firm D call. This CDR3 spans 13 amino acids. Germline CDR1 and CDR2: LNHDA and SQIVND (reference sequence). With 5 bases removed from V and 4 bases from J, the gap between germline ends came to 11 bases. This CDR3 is CASSYLGSTEAFF. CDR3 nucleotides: TGTGCCAGTAGTTATCTCGGGAGCACTGAAGCTTTCTTT.

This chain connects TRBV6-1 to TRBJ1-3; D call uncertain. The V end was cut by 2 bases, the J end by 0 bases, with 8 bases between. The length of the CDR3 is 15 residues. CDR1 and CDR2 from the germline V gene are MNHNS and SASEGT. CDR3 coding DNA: TGTGCCAGCAGTGAAATTTGGGCCTCTGGAAACACCATATATTTT. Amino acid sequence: CASSEIWASGNTIYF.

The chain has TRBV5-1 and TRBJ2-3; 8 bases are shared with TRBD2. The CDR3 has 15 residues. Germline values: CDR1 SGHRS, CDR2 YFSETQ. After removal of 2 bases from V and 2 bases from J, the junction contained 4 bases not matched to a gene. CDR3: CASSFLAGSTDTQYF. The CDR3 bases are TGCGCCAGCAGCTTCTTAGCGGGGTCCACAGATACGCAGTATTTT. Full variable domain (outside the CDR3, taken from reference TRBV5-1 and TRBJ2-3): KAGVTQTPRYLIKTRGQQVTLSCSPISGHRSVSWYQQTPGQGLQFLFEYFSETQRNKGNFPGRFSGRQFSNSRSEMNVSTLELGDSALYLCASSFLAGSTDTQYFGPGTRLTVL.

CDR3 protein: CASSPQGEKLFF. The CDR3 DNA follows: TGTGCCAGCAGCCCTCAGGGGGAAAAACTGTTTTTT. The chain recombines TRBV7-9 with TRBJ1-4; TRBD1 is a possible D gene (6 bases). CDR3 length: 12 amino acids. The ends were cut back, 5 bases at V and 8 bases at J, with 9 bases in the middle. Germline V gene lookup returns CDR1 SEHNR and CDR2 FQNEAQ (reference sequence). The full variable domain, with the rest looked up from reference TRBV7-9 and TRBJ1-4, is DTGVSQNPRHKITKRGQNVTFRCDPISEHNRLYWYRQTLGQGPEFLTYFQNEAQLEKSRLLSDRFSAERPKGSFSTLEIQRTEQGDSAMYLCASSPQGEKLFFGSGTQLSVL.

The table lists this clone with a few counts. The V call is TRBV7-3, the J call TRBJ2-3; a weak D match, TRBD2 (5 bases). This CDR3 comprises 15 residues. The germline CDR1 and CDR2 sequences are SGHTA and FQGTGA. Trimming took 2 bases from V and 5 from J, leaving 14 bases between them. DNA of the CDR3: TGTGCCAGCAGCTTACAGTCCAGCGAGGGAGATACGCAGTATTTT. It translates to CASSLQSSEGDTQYF. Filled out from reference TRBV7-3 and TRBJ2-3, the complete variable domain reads GAGVSQTPSNKVTEKGKYVELRCDPISGHTALYWYRQSLGQGPEFLIYFQGTGAADDSGLPNDRFFAVRPEGSVSTLKIQRTERGDSAVYLCASSLQSSEGDTQYFGPGTRLTVL.

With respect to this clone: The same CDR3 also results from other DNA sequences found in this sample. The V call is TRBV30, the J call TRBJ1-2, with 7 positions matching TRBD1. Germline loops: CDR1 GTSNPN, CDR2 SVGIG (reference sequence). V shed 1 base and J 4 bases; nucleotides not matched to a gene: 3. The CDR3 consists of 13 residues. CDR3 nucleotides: TGTGCCTGGAGTGCCGGGACAGCCTATGGCTACACCTTC. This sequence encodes CAWSAGTAYGYTF.

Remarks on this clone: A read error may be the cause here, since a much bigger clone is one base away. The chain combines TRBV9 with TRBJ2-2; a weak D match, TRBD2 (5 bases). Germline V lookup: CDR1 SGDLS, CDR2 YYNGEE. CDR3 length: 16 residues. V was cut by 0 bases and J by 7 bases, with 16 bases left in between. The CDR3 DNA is TGTGCCAGCAGCGTAGAATCCGCTCACGGGGTCGGGGAGCTGTTTTTT. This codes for CASSVESAHGVGELFF.

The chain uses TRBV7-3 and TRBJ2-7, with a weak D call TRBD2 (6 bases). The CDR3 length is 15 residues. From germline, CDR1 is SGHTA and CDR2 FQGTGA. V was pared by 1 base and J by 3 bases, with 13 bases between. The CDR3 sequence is CASSLNYGGNYEQYF. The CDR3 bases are TGTGCCAGCAGCTTAAATTACGGAGGGAACTACGAGCAGTACTTC.

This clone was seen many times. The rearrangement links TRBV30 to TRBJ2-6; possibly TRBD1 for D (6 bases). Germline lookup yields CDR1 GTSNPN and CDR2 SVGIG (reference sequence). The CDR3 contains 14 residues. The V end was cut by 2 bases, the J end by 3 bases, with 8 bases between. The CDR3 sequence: CAWSRGSGANVLTF. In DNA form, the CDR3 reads TGTGCCTGGAGTAGGGGGAGTGGGGCCAACGTCCTGACTTTC.

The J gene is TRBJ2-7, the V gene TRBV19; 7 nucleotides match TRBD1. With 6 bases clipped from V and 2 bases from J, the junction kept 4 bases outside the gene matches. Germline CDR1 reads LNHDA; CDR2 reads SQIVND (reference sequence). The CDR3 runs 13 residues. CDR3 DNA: TGTGCCAGTAGGAAAGACAGGGCCTACGAGCAGTACTTC. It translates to CASRKDRAYEQYF.

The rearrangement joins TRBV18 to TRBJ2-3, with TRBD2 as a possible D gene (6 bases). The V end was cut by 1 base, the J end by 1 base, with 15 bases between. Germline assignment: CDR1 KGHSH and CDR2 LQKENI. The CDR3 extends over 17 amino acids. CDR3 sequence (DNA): TGTGCCAGCTCACCACGCGGACTGGGGGGAGGCACAGATACGCAGTATTTT. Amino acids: CASSPRGLGGGTDTQYF.

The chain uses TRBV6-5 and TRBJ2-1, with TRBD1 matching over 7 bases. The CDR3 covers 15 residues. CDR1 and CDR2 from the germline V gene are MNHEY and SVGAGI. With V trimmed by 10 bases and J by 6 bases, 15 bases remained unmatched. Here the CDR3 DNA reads TGTGCCACCCATTTTGGACAGGACCCTTTCAATGAGCAGTTCTTC. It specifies CATHFGQDPFNEQFF.

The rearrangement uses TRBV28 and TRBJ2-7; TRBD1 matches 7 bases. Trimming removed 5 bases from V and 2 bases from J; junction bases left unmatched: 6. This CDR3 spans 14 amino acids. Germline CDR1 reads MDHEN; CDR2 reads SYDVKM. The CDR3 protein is CASSLTGQPYEQYF. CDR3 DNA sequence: TGTGCCAGCAGTCTGACAGGGCAACCCTACGAGCAGTACTTC.

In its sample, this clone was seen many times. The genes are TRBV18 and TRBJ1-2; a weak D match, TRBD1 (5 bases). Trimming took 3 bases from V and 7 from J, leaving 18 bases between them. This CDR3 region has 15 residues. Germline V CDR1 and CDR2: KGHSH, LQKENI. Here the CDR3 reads CASSPENSQGGGYTF. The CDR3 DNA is TGTGCCAGCTCACCGGAAAATAGTCAGGGCGGTGGCTACACCTTC.